The following is a T cell receptor (beta chain) sequence with its context. Antigen unknown. The source of the sample is a study of cytomegalovirus exposure and HLA in healthy donors. Study-level results: Equally common other TCR beta chains were less clonally expanded than HLA-associated ones, a later analysis found. A previous analysis found most TCR beta V segments productive roughly 87% or roughly 30% of the time. Cytomegalovirus association was assigned to more than 150 TCR beta chains. The study assumed roughly uniform donor sequencing depth for presence/absence analyses.

Researchers ran the PCR with 60 Vbeta and 13 Jbeta primers. The data were produced by immunoSEQ multiplex PCR, yet TCRdb's version contains in-frame clones alone and is incomplete. The table records 150,000 to 200,000 clones, more than 75% of them present only once. The CDR3 is 11 amino acids. The sequence was obtained from a woman between 25 and 40 years old in good health and CMV-seropositive. Sequenced material: PBMCs. This chain joins TRBV21-1 and TRBJ2-7; TRBD2 is the table's D call, not checked against the DNA. TRBV21-1 corresponds to a pseudogene. The CDR3 loop reads CASSKSREQYF. In nucleotides, the CDR3 is TGTGCCAGCAGCAAATCGCGCGAGCAGTACTTC.